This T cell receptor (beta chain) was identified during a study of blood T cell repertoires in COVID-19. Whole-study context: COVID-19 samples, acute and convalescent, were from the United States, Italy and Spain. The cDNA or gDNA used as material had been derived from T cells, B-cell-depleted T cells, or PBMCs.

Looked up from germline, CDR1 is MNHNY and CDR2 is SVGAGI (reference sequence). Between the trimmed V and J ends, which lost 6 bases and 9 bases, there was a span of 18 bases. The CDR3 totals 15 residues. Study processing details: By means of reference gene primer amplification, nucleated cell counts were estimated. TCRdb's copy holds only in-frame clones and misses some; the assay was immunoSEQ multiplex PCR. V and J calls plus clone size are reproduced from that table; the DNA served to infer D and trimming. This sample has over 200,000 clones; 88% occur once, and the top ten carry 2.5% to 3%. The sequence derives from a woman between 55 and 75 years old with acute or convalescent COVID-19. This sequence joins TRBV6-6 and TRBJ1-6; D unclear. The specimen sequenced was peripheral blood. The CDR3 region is CASRPRERQTSPLHF. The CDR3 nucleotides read TGTGCCAGCAGACCGAGGGAACGGCAGACTTCACCCCTCCACTTT.